This passage covers 29 T cell receptor beta chains from one sample sequenced in a study of Graves' ophthalmopathy and Graves' hyperthyroidism. TCR beta CDR3 regions were amplified from RNA transcripts. HTBI-primed first-round RT-PCR preceded second-round multiplex PCR. TCRdb independently ran MiXCR on the multiplex PCR reads; one entry per CDR3 protein. The table lists a few hundred thousand distinct CDR3 sequences, about 40% of them singletons. Sequencing was carried out using peripheral blood or thyroid tissue (not recorded which). These receptors came from an adult man with Graves' hyperthyroidism.

This clonotype was picked up many times. The V gene is TRBV20-1, the J gene TRBJ2-5; 7 bases are shared with TRBD1. The CDR3 has 16 residues. With 2 bases clipped from V and 2 bases from J, the junction kept 11 bases outside the gene matches. CDR1 DFQATT and CDR2 SNEGSKA come from the germline V gene (reference sequence). The CDR3 spells CSARNTLRDRQETQYF. CDR3 DNA: TGCAGTGCTAGAAATACACTCCGGGACAGACAAGAGACCCAGTACTTC.

In its sample, this clonotype was seen many times. The V call is TRBV2, the J call TRBJ1-2; TRBD1 matches at 7 bases. Germline CDR1 SNHLY, CDR2 FYNNEI. V was pared by 6 bases and J by 4 bases, with 5 bases of the junction left unmatched. This CDR3 is built from 13 residues. The CDR3 protein is CASRGQLGYGYTF. CDR3 coding DNA: TGTGCCAGCAGGGGACAGCTTGGCTATGGCTACACCTTC.

For this clonotype: The conserved final phenylalanine or tryptophan is absent from the CDR3, which likely points to a read error. V usage is TRBV9 and J usage is TRBJ1-1; 7 nucleotides align to TRBD1. The CDR3 covers 15 residues. Germline V lookup: CDR1 SGDLS, CDR2 YYNGEE. V was clipped by 4 bases and J by 5 bases; unmatched bases: 11. CDR3 residues: CASSPFYDRETEAFS. As DNA, the CDR3 is TGTGCCAGCAGCCCCTTCTACGACAGGGAAACTGAAGCTTTCTCT.

This chain uses TRBV7-2 with TRBJ2-7, with D perhaps matching TRBD2 (5 bases). The DNA end is more similar to TRBJ2-1, so the J call may be wrong. The length of the CDR3 is 16 residues. The germline CDR1 and CDR2 sequences are SGHTA and FQGNSA. The CDR3, as DNA: TGTGCCAGCAACCCGACGAGGGTTAGCGAAAACAATGAGCAGTTCTTC. Encoded protein: CASNPTRVSENNEQFF.

The chain joins TRBV6-1 to TRBJ1-5; TRBD1 aligns across 8 bases. The ends lost 3 bases at V and 3 bases at J; junction bases unmatched: 19. The CDR3 extends over 20 amino acids. CDR1 and CDR2 from the germline V gene are MNHNS and SASEGT. The CDR3 reads CASSDLRGQGVWGINQPQHF. CDR3 sequence (DNA): TGTGCCAGCAGTGACCTTAGAGGACAGGGTGTCTGGGGCATCAATCAGCCCCAGCATTTT.

At least ten counts were recorded for this clonotype. The chain recombines TRBV12-3 or TRBV12-4 with TRBJ2-7, with a weak D call TRBD2 (5 bases). CDR3 length: 14 residues. Between the trimmed V and J ends, which lost 3 bases and 0 bases, there was a span of 9 bases. Written as DNA, the CDR3 is TGTGCCAGCAGTTTGGGAGAGAGCTCCTACGAGCAGTACTTC. Its translation is CASSLGESSYEQYF.

This clonotype appeared many times. The chain employs TRBV7-2 and TRBJ2-3; D perhaps matches TRBD1 (6 bases). Germline V CDR1 and CDR2: SGHTA, FQGNSA. The CDR3 length is 13 residues. V shed 3 bases and J shed 6 bases, with 10 bases lying between them. The chain's CDR3 is CASSFQGSDTQYF. CDR3 sequence (DNA): TGTGCCAGCAGCTTCCAGGGGTCGGATACGCAGTATTTT.

This clonotype appeared many times. The J gene is TRBJ1-2, the V gene TRBV19; D gene unclear. Germline V gene data show CDR1 as LNHDA and CDR2 as SQIVND (reference sequence). Trimming stripped 2 bases from V and 2 bases from J, with 6 bases between. The CDR3 has 13 amino acids. CDR3 protein: CASSISQNYGYTF. Written as DNA, the CDR3 is TGTGCCAGTAGTATAAGTCAGAACTATGGCTACACCTTC.

This clonotype was seen repeatedly, ten times or more. V gene TRBV24-1 combines with J gene TRBJ2-7, with 9 bases matching TRBD1. This CDR3 has 13 residues. V trimming: 7 bases; J trimming: 3 bases; junction bases outside the gene matches: 3. Germline CDR1 is KGHDR and CDR2 is SFDVKD. Here the CDR3 reads CATSPDRGYEQYF. The CDR3 DNA sequence: TGTGCCACCAGCCCGGACAGGGGCTACGAGCAGTACTTC.

Remarks on this clonotype: It is likely a read error, because the conserved phenylalanine at the end of the CDR3 is missing. Because the CDR3's place on the DNA is in doubt, the DNA is left out and the CDR3 is given as listed by TCRdb. The J gene is TRBJ2-7, the V gene TRBV20-1; the D call TRBD2 from the table was never checked on the DNA. In germline, CDR1 is DFQATT, CDR2 SNEGSKA (reference sequence). The CDR3 has 8 residues if both end residues are counted. The CDR3 here is CSASPLAG.

The chain combines TRBV3-1 with TRBJ1-2; TRBD1 aligns across 8 bases. In germline, CDR1 is LGHDT, CDR2 YNNKEL (reference sequence). The V gene end was trimmed by 3 bases and the J gene end by 4 bases; junction bases not matched to a gene: 10. CDR3 length: 16 amino acids. The CDR3 reads CASSQLGTGPGYGYTF. In DNA form, the CDR3 reads TGTGCCAGCAGCCAGCTTGGGACAGGACCTGGCTATGGCTACACCTTC.

This clonotype was seen repeatedly, ten times or more. The chain recombines TRBV19 with TRBJ1-1; the match to TRBD1 covers 9 bases. This CDR3 has 13 residues. Trimming cost V 4 bases and J 6 bases; bases outside gene matches: 3. Looked up from germline, CDR1 is LNHDA and CDR2 is SQIVND (reference sequence). The CDR3 region has the DNA TGTGCCAGTAGTAGCACAGGGGGCTCTGAAGCTTTCTTT. Translation: CASSSTGGSEAFF.

V usage is TRBV25-1 and J usage is TRBJ2-5, with 7 bases fitting TRBD2. The J segment lost 2 bases and the V segment lost 5 bases, leaving 11 bases of the junction unmatched. Germline assignment: CDR1 MGHDK and CDR2 SYGVNS. The length of the CDR3 is 16 residues. CDR3 sequence reads: CASSSRAGSIQETQYF. The CDR3 nucleotides read TGTGCCAGCAGTTCCCGAGCGGGGAGTATACAAGAGACCCAGTACTTC.

The chain uses TRBV15 and TRBJ2-7, with D possibly being TRBD2 (6 bases). V was cut by 3 bases and J by 4 bases, with 13 bases left in between. The germline V gene encodes CDR1 LNHNV and CDR2 YYDKDF (reference sequence). This CDR3 is 14 amino acids long. The CDR3 reads CATSSPGLIYEQYF. DNA for the CDR3: TGTGCCACCAGCAGCCCGGGACTGATTTACGAGCAGTACTTC.

Concerning this clonotype itself: One junction end disagrees with the germline gene, perhaps due to a read error. CDR3: CAGSQVGSGNTIYF. The DNA for the CDR3 is TGCGCCGGCAGCCAGGTGGGGTCTGGAAACACCATATATTTT. The V and J genes are TRBV4-1 and TRBJ1-3; no clear D gene. The germline V gene has CDR1 MGHRA and CDR2 YSYEKL. The length of the CDR3 is 14 residues.

V usage is TRBV27 and J usage is TRBJ1-6; weak D call: TRBD1 (6 bases). The CDR3 totals 14 residues. With 2 bases removed from V and 11 bases from J, the gap between germline ends came to 13 bases. Germline-derived CDR1 and CDR2 are MNHEY and SMNVEV (reference sequence). CDR3 residues: CASSLARGRTPLHF. In DNA form, the CDR3 reads TGTGCCAGCAGTTTAGCCAGGGGACGGACACCCCTCCACTTT.

This clonotype has ten or more counts. The J gene is TRBJ2-7, the V gene TRBV7-9; TRBD1 matches at 7 bases. The CDR3 consists of 14 residues. Germline values: CDR1 SEHNR, CDR2 FQNEAQ (reference sequence). The trim removed 2 bases at V and 3 bases at J, leaving 4 bases unmatched. CDR3 amino acids: CASSLTGERYEQYF. The CDR3 bases are TGTGCCAGCAGCTTAACAGGGGAACGCTACGAGCAGTACTTC. Supplemented by reference TRBV7-9 and TRBJ2-7, the full variable domain reads DTGVSQNPRHKITKRGQNVTFRCDPISEHNRLYWYRQTLGQGPEFLTYFQNEAQLEKSRLLSDRFSAERPKGSFSTLEIQRTEQGDSAMYLCASSLTGERYEQYFGPGTRLTVT.

The genes are TRBV12-3 or TRBV12-4 and TRBJ2-5; D tentatively reads TRBD1 or TRBD2 (6 bases each). The V end lost 7 bases, the J end lost 9 bases, and 24 bases lay between the germline ends. The CDR3 is 15 residues long. The CDR3 is CASKLGTGGPRAQYF. The CDR3 DNA reads TGTGCCAGCAAGCTGGGGACTGGGGGGCCACGGGCCCAGTACTTC.

This rearrangement joins TRBV5-1 to TRBJ2-5, with TRBD2 identical over 11 bases. CDR1 is SGHRS, CDR2 YFSETQ, per germline. This CDR3 region has 16 residues. V gave up 0 bases and J gave up 3 bases; unmatched junction bases: 4. In DNA, the CDR3 is TGCGCCAGCAGCTTGGTTCCGGGACTAGCGGAAGAGACCCAGTACTTC. Translating gives CASSLVPGLAEETQYF.

This clonotype was detected many times. The rearrangement links TRBV2 to TRBJ2-5, with TRBD1 matching 7 bases. Germline V gene lookup returns CDR1 SNHLY and CDR2 FYNNEI. V was clipped by 6 bases and J by 1 base; unmatched bases: 2. There are 13 residues in the CDR3. The chain's CDR3 is CASSRDSQETQYF. CDR3 in DNA: TGTGCCAGCAGCCGGGACAGCCAAGAGACCCAGTACTTC.

This clonotype has a count of ten or more. The rearrangement links TRBV2 to TRBJ1-4, with unresolved D. The CDR3 loop spans 14 amino acids. The germline gives CDR1 SNHLY, CDR2 FYNNEI. The ends were cut back, 1 base at V and 5 bases at J, with 8 bases in the middle. The CDR3 region is CASSEGRENEKLFF. The CDR3, as DNA: TGTGCCAGCAGTGAAGGGCGGGAAAATGAAAAACTGTTTTTT.

V gene TRBV9 combines with J gene TRBJ1-1, with D maybe TRBD1 (6 bases). The V gene's germline CDR1 is SGDLS and CDR2 YYNGEE. The CDR3 loop spans 14 amino acids. V lost 0 bases, J lost 7 bases, and 13 bases lay in between. The CDR3 DNA sequence: TGTGCCAGCAGCGTAGGGTTGGACAGTAATGAAGCTTTCTTT. It encodes CASSVGLDSNEAFF.

This sequence joins TRBV29-1 and TRBJ1-2; a weak D match, TRBD1 (6 bases). This CDR3 has 12 amino acids. Trimming removed 4 bases from V and 4 bases from J, with 10 bases in between. Germline V gene data show CDR1 as SQVTM and CDR2 as ANQGSEA. CDR3 in amino acids: CSVGQAGYGYTF. The CDR3 nucleotides read TGCAGCGTTGGACAGGCGGGCTATGGCTACACCTTC.

At least ten counts were recorded for this clonotype. This chain joins TRBV3-1 and TRBJ1-3; D gene uncertain. This CDR3 is built from 11 residues. Trimming took 4 bases from V and 7 from J, leaving 5 bases between them. Germline lookup yields CDR1 LGHDT and CDR2 YNNKEL (reference sequence). In DNA, the CDR3 is TGTGCCAGCAGCCGAAGCAACACCATATATTTT. Translation: CASSRSNTIYF.

This clonotype was observed a few times. This chain uses TRBV9 with TRBJ2-2; D remains unclear. The CDR3 consists of 11 residues. The germline V and J ends were trimmed by 0 bases and 8 bases, with 2 bases remaining between them. Germline values: CDR1 SGDLS, CDR2 YYNGEE. DNA for the CDR3: TGTGCCAGCAGCGTAGAGGGGGAGCTGTTTTTT. Protein: CASSVEGELFF.

This clonotype was seen many times. The chain couples TRBV12-3 or TRBV12-4 to TRBJ1-2, with 9 bases fitting TRBD1. The CDR3 has 14 amino acids. The V and J ends lost 8 bases and 7 bases, in that order; junction bases with no gene match: 11. CDR3 amino acids: CASRTGQGYSGYTF. CDR3 nucleotide sequence: TGTGCCAGCCGGACCGGACAGGGGTACAGTGGCTACACCTTC.

At least ten counts were recorded for this clonotype. This chain uses TRBV5-5 with TRBJ1-6; no clear D gene. V lost 2 bases to trimming and J lost 8 bases, with 8 bases between them. Germline V CDR1 and CDR2: SGHKS, YYEKEE (reference sequence). CDR3 length: 13 residues. The CDR3: CASSLFVDSPLHF. The CDR3 DNA is TGTGCCAGCAGCTTATTCGTGGATTCACCCCTCCACTTT.

With regard to this clonotype: Being one base from a much bigger clone, this may be a read error. This rearrangement joins TRBV27 to TRBJ1-1, with D uncertain. With 5 bases removed from V and 12 bases from J, the gap between germline ends came to 7 bases. CDR3 size: 9 residues. Germline V gives CDR1 MNHEY, CDR2 SMNVEV (reference sequence). The CDR3 coding sequence is TGTGCCAGCAGTCTCATAACTTTCTTT. Translation: CASSLITFF.

Concerning this clonotype: With a much larger clone just one base away, this may be a read error. This chain links TRBV7-9 with TRBJ1-1; D is perhaps TRBD1 (5 bases). Germline V CDR1 and CDR2: SEHNR, FQNEAQ (reference sequence). The CDR3 runs 13 residues. CDR3 sequence reads: CASSLTDVVEAFF. The CDR3 region has the DNA TGCGCCAGCAGCTTGACAGACGTGGTTGAAGCTTTCTTT.